Following are 17 T cell receptor beta chains from one sample sequenced in a study of T cell responses to AZD1222 COVID-19 vaccine. Profiling relied on immunoSEQ multiplex PCR, and the TCRdb table lists in-frame clones only, not all of them. The sample holds around 28,000 clones, roughly nine tenths seen once. Sequences were derived from peripheral blood, sampled on day 0 of AZD1222 vaccination. These receptors originate from an adult in good health.

The chain has TRBV6-1 and TRBJ1-6; 7 bases match TRBD1. This CDR3 comprises 20 residues. Germline V gene sequence: CDR1 MNHNS, CDR2 SASEGT. V trimming: 3 bases; J trimming: 0 bases; junction bases outside the gene matches: 14. The CDR3 here is CASSDGTAWGRSSYNSPLHF. In nucleotides, the CDR3 is TGTGCCAGCAGTGACGGGACAGCCTGGGGCCGGAGCTCCTATAATTCACCCCTCCACTTT.

The chain joins TRBV15 to TRBJ1-2; D ambiguous. V dropped 3 bases and J dropped 1 base, with 12 bases sitting between them. Looked up from germline, CDR1 is LNHNV and CDR2 is YYDKDF (reference sequence). The CDR3 is 15 amino acids. The CDR3 loop is CATSSGNHRNYGYTF. Here the CDR3 DNA reads TGTGCCACCAGCAGCGGCAACCACCGTAACTATGGCTACACCTTC. Full variable domain (rest looked up from reference TRBV15 and TRBJ1-2): DAMVIQNPRYQVTQFGKPVTLSCSQTLNHNVMYWYQQKSSQAPKLLFHYYDKDFNNEADTPDNFQSRRPNTSFCFLDIRSPGLGDTAMYLCATSSGNHRNYGYTFGSGTRLTVV.

The chain couples TRBV6-5 to TRBJ2-7; D not resolved. Trimming removed 7 bases from V and 0 bases from J, with 16 bases in between. CDR1 is MNHEY and CDR2 is SVGAGI in the germline V gene. The CDR3 has 15 amino acids. The CDR3 bases are TGTGCCAGCAATATTTTTCGGTCAGACTCCTACGAGCAGTACTTC. It yields the protein CASNIFRSDSYEQYF.

This chain joins TRBV4-1 and TRBJ1-5; D perhaps matches TRBD1 (5 bases). V was trimmed by 0 bases and J by 6 bases, leaving 15 bases between them. Germline V gene sequence: CDR1 MGHRA, CDR2 YSYEKL. The CDR3 runs 16 residues. CDR3 nucleotide sequence: TGCGCCAGCAGCCAAGAAGGTCAGGGTCTTGGTCAGCCCCAGCATTTT. It codes for CASSQEGQGLGQPQHF.

The V call is TRBV24-1, the J call TRBJ2-2, with 9 bases lining up with TRBD1. CDR1 KGHDR and CDR2 SFDVKD come from the germline V gene. This CDR3 spans 15 amino acids. V shed 7 bases, J shed 5 bases, and the junction held 7 bases outside the gene matches. The chain's CDR3 is CATSTGTGTTGELFF. CDR3 bases: TGTGCCACCAGCACCGGGACAGGGACGACCGGGGAGCTGTTTTTT.

The chain joins TRBV7-3 to TRBJ2-3, with TRBD2 identical over 7 bases. The V segment lost 3 bases and the J segment 3 bases; nucleotides outside the gene matches: 3. CDR3 length equals 14 residues. From germline, CDR1 is SGHTA and CDR2 FQGTGA. This CDR3 is CASSFSGRTDTQYF. The CDR3 coding sequence is TGTGCCAGCAGCTTCTCCGGGAGGACAGATACGCAGTATTTT.

The V gene is TRBV9, the J gene TRBJ1-1; unclear D gene. The CDR3 is 13 residues long. Germline V gene lookup returns CDR1 SGDLS and CDR2 YYNGEE. V lost 1 base to trimming and J lost 1 base, with 5 bases between them. As DNA, the CDR3 is TGTGCCAGCAGCGTAAACGGGAACACTGAAGCTTTCTTT. Translation gives CASSVNGNTEAFF.

The chain has TRBV27 and TRBJ2-7; D gene unclear. CDR3 length: 13 amino acids. Germline-derived CDR1 and CDR2 are MNHEY and SMNVEV (reference sequence). V lost 2 bases and J lost 2, with 7 bases in between. The CDR3 coding sequence is TGTGCCAGCAGTTTAACCGTAACCTACGAGCAGTACTTC. It encodes CASSLTVTYEQYF.

V usage is TRBV27 and J usage is TRBJ2-7, with D perhaps TRBD1 or TRBD2 (5 bases each). CDR3 length: 16 amino acids. CDR1 and CDR2 from the germline V gene are MNHEY and SMNVEV (reference sequence). Trimming took 0 bases from V and 0 from J, leaving 12 bases between them. CDR3 region: CASSLSGGSGSYEQYF. DNA for the CDR3: TGTGCCAGCAGTTTATCTGGGGGTTCTGGCTCCTACGAGCAGTACTTC.

The DNA of the CDR3 is TGTGCCAGCAGCCAAGATCGGGGTACTGAAGCTTTCTTT. Residues: CASSQDRGTEAFF. The chain links TRBV3-1 (or the pseudogene TRBV3-2) to TRBJ1-1, with D uncertain. The CDR3 contains 13 residues. Trimming left V 0 bases short and J 5 bases short, with 7 bases between. Germline lookup yields CDR1 LGHDT and CDR2 YNNKEL (reference sequence).

The genes are TRBV6-1 and TRBJ1-5; no firm D call. Germline loops: CDR1 MNHNS, CDR2 SASEGT. The CDR3 length is 13 residues. With 2 bases removed from V and 2 bases from J, the gap between germline ends came to 4 bases. The CDR3, as DNA: TGTGCCAGCAGTGAATCGGGCAATCAGCCCCAGCATTTT. Translated, it gives CASSESGNQPQHF.

The chain carries TRBV13 and TRBJ2-7; 7 bases are a match to TRBD1. The CDR3 length is 18 residues. Germline values: CDR1 PRHDT, CDR2 FYEKMQ (reference sequence). Trimming at V came to 1 base and at J to 2 bases, leaving 14 bases not matched to a gene. The CDR3 DNA reads TGTGCCAGCAGCTTAGAGGTTTCGTTGGACAGGCGAACCTACGAGCAGTACTTC. Translated, it gives CASSLEVSLDRRTYEQYF.

V gene TRBV9 combines with J gene TRBJ2-7; D is ambiguous. The V gene lost 3 bases and the J gene lost 5 bases, with 9 bases spanning the gap. In germline, CDR1 is SGDLS, CDR2 YYNGEE. The CDR3 runs 12 residues. CDR3 in amino acids: CASSALSHEQYF. CDR3 coding DNA: TGTGCCAGCAGCGCACTATCGCACGAGCAGTACTTC.

V usage is TRBV19 and J usage is TRBJ1-2, with D tentatively TRBD1 (5 bases). V lost 5 bases to trimming and J lost 1 base, with 8 bases between them. The germline gives CDR1 LNHDA, CDR2 SQIVND (reference sequence). This CDR3 is 13 amino acids long. The CDR3 spells CASSVQGNYGYTF. The CDR3 DNA reads TGTGCCAGTAGTGTCCAGGGTAACTATGGCTACACCTTC.

The chain joins TRBV5-6 to TRBJ2-5, with a weak D call TRBD2 (6 bases). Germline V CDR1 and CDR2: SGHDT, YYEEEE. V lost 0 bases to trimming and J lost 6 bases, with 18 bases between them. The CDR3 covers 16 residues. The CDR3 loop reads CASSLGGSSEPQTQYF. The CDR3 coding sequence is TGTGCCAGCAGCTTGGGAGGTTCTAGCGAGCCACAGACCCAGTACTTC.

The rearrangement uses TRBV7-9 and TRBJ1-2; no clear D gene. The germline V gene encodes CDR1 SEHNR and CDR2 FQNEAQ (reference sequence). The CDR3 is 14 residues long. The V and J ends lost 5 bases and 0 bases respectively, with 10 bases between them. In nucleotides, the CDR3 is TGTGCCAGCAGCACACATATAGCTAACTATGGCTACACCTTC. Amino acid sequence: CASSTHIANYGYTF.

CDR3 DNA sequence: TGTGCCAGCAGTACCTCCGGGACAGGGGCCTACAATGAGCAGTTCTTC. It codes for CASSTSGTGAYNEQFF. V and J are TRBV27 and TRBJ2-1; TRBD1 aligns across 10 bases. The trim removed 5 bases at V and 2 bases at J, leaving 6 bases unmatched. The CDR3 is made up of 16 amino acids. CDR1 is MNHEY and CDR2 is SMNVEV in the germline V gene (reference sequence).